These 13 T cell receptor beta chains were sequenced from one sample in a study of CD8 T cells in Susac syndrome. Random-hexamer reverse transcription was applied to roughly 0.5 to 1 ug RNA. TCRdb re-analysed the immunoSEQ multiplex PCR reads in MiXCR, keeping a single row per CDR3 protein. The repertoire holds some 300,000 distinct CDR3 sequences, with around nine tenths as singletons. The sample taken for sequencing was CD8+ T cells from PBMCs. Receptor source: a human donor with multiple sclerosis.

Note on this clonotype: The junction does not match germline at one end; this may be a read error. The V and J genes are TRBV27 and TRBJ2-2; unclear D gene. There are 14 residues in the CDR3. CDR1 is MNHEY, CDR2 SMNVEV, per germline (reference sequence). CDR3 protein: CASSLWANTGELFF. DNA of the CDR3: TGTGCCAGCAGCTTATGGGCGAACACCGGGGAGCTGTTTTTT.

This clonotype has a handful of counts. V usage is TRBV6-1 and J usage is TRBJ1-5; no clear D gene. This CDR3 has 13 residues. The V and J ends lost 5 bases and 3 bases respectively, with 8 bases between them. In germline, CDR1 is MNHNS, CDR2 SASEGT. The CDR3 region is CASSPYPNQPQHF. The DNA for the CDR3 is TGTGCCAGCAGTCCCTATCCCAATCAGCCCCAGCATTTT.

This chain connects TRBV4-2 to TRBJ1-1; D call uncertain. V shed 1 base and J shed 5 bases, with 17 bases lying between them. The CDR3 length is 16 residues. Germline CDR1 and CDR2: LGHNA and YNFKEQ. CDR3 loop: CASSQAFGGYATEAFF. For the CDR3, the DNA is TGTGCCAGCAGCCAAGCTTTCGGCGGATACGCTACTGAAGCTTTCTTT.

This chain uses TRBV7-9 with TRBJ2-7, with unresolved D. This CDR3 comprises 13 residues. Trimming removed 4 bases from V and 3 bases from J, with 10 bases in between. Looked up from germline, CDR1 is SEHNR and CDR2 is FQNEAQ (reference sequence). The CDR3 coding sequence is TGTGCCAGCAGCTCCACACGGATCTACGAGCAGTACTTC. Its translation is CASSSTRIYEQYF. The variable domain in full, completed from reference TRBV7-9 and TRBJ2-7, reads DTGVSQNPRHKITKRGQNVTFRCDPISEHNRLYWYRQTLGQGPEFLTYFQNEAQLEKSRLLSDRFSAERPKGSFSTLEIQRTEQGDSAMYLCASSSTRIYEQYFGPGTRLTVT.

The V gene is TRBV20-1, the J gene TRBJ1-3; D gene ambiguous. Germline V gives CDR1 DFQATT, CDR2 SNEGSKA (reference sequence). This CDR3 is 16 amino acids long. V shed 0 bases and J shed 0 bases, with 12 bases lying between them. The CDR3 is CSARDPRLDSGNTIYF. The DNA of the CDR3 is TGCAGTGCTAGAGATCCCCGACTGGACTCTGGAAACACCATATATTTT.

This rearrangement joins TRBV7-9 to TRBJ2-1; D uncertain. Germline values: CDR1 SEHNR, CDR2 FQNEAQ (reference sequence). This CDR3 is 15 amino acids long. Trimming took off 2 bases at V and 3 bases at J, with 11 bases between the two ends. CDR3 nucleotide sequence: TGTGCCAGCAGCTTACCCCCCGGCAGCTACAATGAGCAGTTCTTC. Encoded protein: CASSLPPGSYNEQFF.

The CDR3 region is CASSYEATGLYEQYF. The CDR3, as DNA: TGTGCCAGCAGTTACGAGGCGACAGGATTGTACGAGCAGTACTTC. The V gene is TRBV6-2 or TRBV6-3, the J gene TRBJ2-7, with a weak D call TRBD1 (6 bases). V lost 2 bases, J lost 4 bases, and 15 bases lay in between. Germline assignment: CDR1 MNHEY and CDR2 SVGEGT. The CDR3 is 15 amino acids.

This rearrangement joins TRBV29-1 to TRBJ2-4, with D perhaps TRBD1 (6 bases). The germline CDR1 and CDR2 sequences are SQVTM and ANQGSEA. CDR3 length equals 12 residues. V lost 3 bases, J lost 8 bases, and 11 bases lay in between. The CDR3 here is CSVEGTLDIQYF. CDR3 coding DNA: TGCAGCGTTGAGGGGACATTGGACATTCAGTACTTC.

V and J are TRBV18 and TRBJ2-1; D is uncertain. The V gene lost 2 bases and the J gene lost 5 bases, with 4 bases spanning the gap. The CDR3 is 12 residues long. The germline gives CDR1 KGHSH, CDR2 LQKENI. The CDR3 region is CASSPAHNEQFF. The DNA for the CDR3 is TGTGCCAGCTCACCAGCCCACAATGAGCAGTTCTTC.

The J gene is TRBJ2-6, the V gene TRBV7-6; D is uncertain. Germline CDR1 SGHVS, CDR2 FNYEAQ. V lost 1 base, J lost 1 base, and 8 bases lay in between. The CDR3 has 16 amino acids. CDR3 DNA: TGTGCCAGCAGCTTAGGATCAGGATCTGGGGCCAACGTCCTGACTTTC. Translating it yields CASSLGSGSGANVLTF.

This chain joins TRBV11-2 and TRBJ2-3; 12 positions match TRBD2. Losses at the gene ends were 3 bases for V and 5 bases for J; bases not matched to a gene: 3. Looked up from germline, CDR1 is SGHAT and CDR2 is FQNNGV. This CDR3 has 15 residues. CDR3 in amino acids: CASSLLAGGRDTQYF. CDR3 bases: TGTGCCAGCAGCTTGCTAGCGGGGGGGCGAGATACGCAGTATTTT. The full variable domain, in which reference TRBV11-2 and TRBJ2-3 provide the parts outside the CDR3, is EAGVAQSPRYKIIEKRQSVAFWCNPISGHATLYWYQQILGQGPKLLIQFQNNGVVDDSQLPKDRFSAERLKGVDSTLKIQPAKLEDSAVYLCASSLLAGGRDTQYFGPGTRLTVL.

This chain joins TRBV30 and TRBJ2-7; TRBD1 matches 9 bases. Germline CDR1 and CDR2: GTSNPN and SVGIG (reference sequence). The CDR3 runs to 13 residues. The trim removed 2 bases at V and 5 bases at J, leaving 4 bases unmatched. CDR3 sequence: CAWSTGTGNEQYF. CDR3 coding DNA: TGTGCCTGGAGTACCGGGACAGGGAACGAGCAGTACTTC.

Only one count was recorded for this clonotype. The chain carries TRBV3-1 and TRBJ1-6; D gene uncertain. The V gene's germline CDR1 is LGHDT and CDR2 YNNKEL (reference sequence). Deletions cut 0 bases from V and 0 bases from J, with 9 bases between. CDR3 length: 17 amino acids. The CDR3 loop reads CASSQDWRFSYNSPLHF. Written as DNA, the CDR3 is TGTGCCAGCAGCCAAGATTGGAGGTTCTCCTATAATTCACCCCTCCACTTT.